This T cell receptor beta chain was obtained from a study of T cell responses to AZD1222 COVID-19 vaccine (dated by TCRdb to the early 2020s). Study-wide context: TCR sequencing was performed for 230 to 250 trial participants, of whom some 200 were given two doses of AZD1222 and around 25 were given two doses of MenACWY control vaccine. Trial participants were enrolled into age subgroups of 18-55, 56-69 and 70-plus years, which contained 148, 28 and 57 TCR-sequenced participants, respectively.

This sample's time point label indicates: about 28 days (+/-7) after the second vaccine dose. Because spike-specific TCR depth and breadth did not differ between the two schedules, AZD1222 recipients who got a second dose at roughly 4 weeks were pooled with those who got a second dose at roughly 12 weeks. Vaccinee samples came from UK trials COV001 and COV002, including a single-blind randomized controlled phase 2/3 trial of AZD1222 (ChAdOx1 nCoV-19) in healthy adults. Trial participant PBMC samples were collected at day 0 and day 28 after the second dose for TCRbeta chain sequencing. The CDR3 regions of human TCRbeta chains were analyzed by immunosequencing. The authors' analysis ran thus. TCRs in the repertoires were matched against a reference library of SARS-CoV-2-specific TCRs that had been generated with the MIRA antigen-specificity platform. Breadth was defined as the fraction of unique TCRs that were SARS-CoV-2-associated. Depth was defined as the fraction of total T cells that were SARS-CoV-2-associated. Using the MIRA data, each spike-specific TCR was assigned both to the spike region to which the TCR was reactive and to a CD4 or CD8 class. Log10-transformed breadth and depth values were compared by one-way ANOVA with Sidak's multiple comparisons tests. This immuneACCESS table, as held by TCRdb, lists in-frame sequences with V and J called but not all clones. Of the missing ones, under half trace to an unresolved V gene in checked studies; the others have no known cause. V and J calls and clone size are as listed in that table; D and trimming were resolved from the DNA. The sample table holds 110,000 to 150,000 clones, of which around 92% were seen once. More than 3% of the sample goes to the ten largest clones.

CDR1 and CDR2 are read off the germline V gene as SNHLY and FYNNEI. The CDR3 starts with the cysteine, ends with the phenylalanine, and has 15 residues. Only the CDR3 region is kept as DNA, spanning 45 bases read in frame from base 1. What the work shows at the level of the full study, not this receptor alone: Spike-specific TCR breadth and depth rose significantly after two AZD1222 doses compared with day 0 and with MenACWY recipients. The vaccine-associated CD4 TCRs covered the entire spike protein, and the dominant responses fell in regions 160-218 and 743-854. Conclusions about previously exposed vaccinees were limited because only six AZD1222 recipients were SARS-CoV-2 seropositive at baseline. Participants were mostly white British, with more females than males. The authors suggested clonal diversity may have been underestimated. In the small 56-69-year group, the increase in depth fell short of significance, most likely because of low power. No day 14 peak-response samples were available, so repertoires were characterized only after the peak T cell response. Reportedly, almost half of the unique spike-specific TCRs recognized epitopes lying outside the regions that are mutated in the B.1.351 and B.1.1.7 variants.

This clone was found once. Its antigen target is currently unknown. The junction and the germline gene differ at one end; a read error may be behind it. The sequence was collected from an adult who received the AZD1222 COVID-19 vaccine. The rearrangement joined TRBV2 to TRBJ2-7; TRBD2 fits 16 bases in the junction. Sequenced material: peripheral blood, taken 28 days after the second AZD1222 dose. Here the CDR3 is given as CASSGRGTSGRASNF. The DNA reads as follows: TGTGCCAGCAGCGGACGCGGGACTAGCGGGAGGGCCTCGAACTTC.